This TCR beta chain was found in a study of shared clonotypes between healthy human individuals. The CDR3 covers 13 residues. CDR1 is SNHLY, CDR2 FYNNEI, per germline. With 4 bases removed from V and 0 bases from J, the gap between germline ends came to 6 bases. Caucasian adults residing in Nashville, Tennessee made up all the donors. TCRdb's copy holds only in-frame clones and misses some; the assay was immunoSEQ multiplex PCR. Counted here are over 1.4 million clones, roughly 96% occurring once; the ten biggest clones make up approximately 1%. This sequence was found in a man aged 25-45 years in good health. The chain combines TRBV2 with TRBJ2-5; D remains ambiguous. Sample: naive CD4+ T cells sorted from blood. The subset here: CD45RA+ positively selected. This chain's CDR3 is CASSAEDQETQYF. The DNA of the CDR3 is TGTGCCAGCAGTGCGGAAGACCAAGAGACCCAGTACTTC.